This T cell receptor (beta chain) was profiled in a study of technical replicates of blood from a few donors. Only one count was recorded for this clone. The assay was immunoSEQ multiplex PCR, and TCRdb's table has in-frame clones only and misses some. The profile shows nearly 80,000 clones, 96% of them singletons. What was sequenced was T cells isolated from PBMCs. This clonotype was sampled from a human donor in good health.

In DNA, the CDR3 is TGTGCCAGCTCACCAGGTGGGAGGGCCCCCTACAATGAGCAGTTCTTC. The encoded protein is CASSPGGRAPYNEQFF. V usage is TRBV18 and J usage is TRBJ2-1, with 7 bases that match TRBD2. Germline V CDR1 and CDR2: KGHSH, LQKENI. With 2 bases clipped from V and 2 bases from J, the junction kept 6 bases outside the gene matches. The CDR3 runs 16 residues.